The sequence of this T cell receptor beta chain was determined in a study of cytomegalovirus exposure and HLA in healthy donors (dated by TCRdb to about 2017). Turning to the overall study: According to an earlier analysis of a few hundred of the donors, some 180 million T cells yielded roughly 100 million unique TCR beta sequences and about 280 Gb of sequence data. The study combined high-throughput TCR immunosequencing, statistical association of individual TCRs with disease status, and machine learning to predict cytomegalovirus infection status. Donor age, sex, ethnicity and CMV serostatus were collected together with the repertoire data. The genetic ancestry cluster associated with self-reported Caucasian donors included about 81% of the approximately 430 genotyped donors. HLA typing included class I and class II loci at four-digit resolution. An earlier analysis of nearly 600 of the donors applied high-throughput TCR beta sequencing to assess whether each TCR beta V gene segment acted as functional or pseudogenic. All discovery cohort repertoires had been generated using a single sequencing platform. Rather than drawing on any new phenotypic data, the later analysis identified candidate immune exposures from TCR beta sequences and the way those sequences occurred across donors. An early release that covered roughly 600 HLA-typed donors contained approximately 320 gigabases of sequencing data and tens of millions of unique TCR sequences. Roughly 5 DR-DQ haplotypes were treated as single units for association and clustering because of strong linkage in the cohort. The number of donors typed differed by locus, with roughly 620-630 for A, B, C, DRB1 and DQB1, roughly 550 for DQA1, 600 to 610 for DPA1, and 472 for DPB1. In addition to the first cohort of 666 subjects, a separate validation cohort of approximately 130 different subjects was used. On average, about 240,000 unique TCR beta nucleotide sequences were sequenced per donor among a few hundred genotyped donors of the cohort, with roughly 18% of those sequences being non-productive. In a later genetic analysis, genome-wide SNP genotypes for about 60% of the 666 donors were used, and that subset was treated as a discovery cohort. In a later analysis, previously published TCR beta repertoires from hundreds of donors were re-analyzed and high-resolution HLA genotyping was added so that TCR occurrence patterns could be studied. The study was designed to test whether signatures of past pathogen exposure could be identified by cataloging public T cell receptors. Using immunosequencing, the study profiled T cell repertoires from 550 to 750 subjects and related those repertoires to cytomegalovirus serostatus.

The library was built by means of the immunoSEQ multiplex PCR assay. For the multiplex PCR, a mixture combining 60 forward primers for TCR Vbeta segments and 13 reverse primers for TCR Jbeta segments was used. Amplification of the CDR3 region of rearranged TCR beta genes was performed with a multiplex PCR assay on genomic DNA. The amplified TCR beta libraries were sequenced on the Illumina HiSeq System as 87-base-pair reads. Concerning the study's data processing: A later analysis tallied 75 million to 95 million unique TCR beta chains across the 700 or so repertoires, and some 12 million of those chains were shared by two or more donors. Raw reads were error-corrected and collapsed into unique sequences with a nearest-neighbor algorithm that merged closely related sequences to remove PCR and sequencing errors. CDR3 sequences were aligned to IMGT reference sequences to assign V, D and J gene segments. Each retained sequence needed at least a six-nucleotide match to both a V gene segment and a J gene segment. Rearrangements were classified as productive when the CDR3 lacked stop codons and remained in frame with V and J, and all other rearrangements were classified as non-productive. Following IMGT convention, CDR3 was defined as the stretch from the second conserved V-encoded cysteine to the conserved J-encoded phenylalanine. The earlier analysis of about 570 of the donors excluded any sequence lacking an unambiguous match to a single V gene segment. An earlier analysis of several hundred of the donors called V segments functional above 56.7% productive rearrangements and segregating when the between-donor standard deviation exceeded 5%. A statistical classification framework was built for diagnosing cytomegalovirus status from the catalog of TCR beta chain sequences. V and J gene assignment, in a later analysis, came from comparing TCR nucleotide sequences with IMGT/GENE-DB human TR gene sequences. The TCRdist pipeline was used in a later analysis to assign CDR3 sequences and most-parsimonious VDJ recombination scenarios. In a later analysis, every TCR beta chain was defined by the combination of its CDR3 amino acid sequence and its V-gene family, and reads without a unique V-gene family were dropped. In a later analysis, 450 to 600 highly shared, low-generation-probability nucleotide sequences were removed to address suspected cross-contamination and a sequencing artifact. A later analysis calculated a clonal expansion index for each public chain from normalized within-repertoire ranks of inferred template counts. In a later analysis, generation probabilities were computed using a VDJ recombination model fitted to out-of-frame rearrangements, and the results were checked against IGoR. In a later analysis, hypergeometric tests were used to score TCR-TCR, TCR-HLA and TCR-CMV co-occurrence, with a repertoire-size bias correction applied to TCR pairs. A later analysis estimated false discovery rates by permuting HLA or CMV assignments 20 times. In a later analysis, co-occurring TCRs were grouped using DBSCAN, with TCRdist sequence similarity added in when clustering inside HLA-allele-positive subsets. For co-occurrence clustering, repertoires with fewer than 30,000 or more than 120,000 public chains were excluded, along with five or six repertoires with anomalous nucleotide sharing. The table was pulled from immuneACCESS by TCRdb, which kept in-frame rearrangements only. Such tables lose some clones; where checked, under half of the loss comes from unresolved V genes, and the rest has no known cause. The V and J calls and the clone size are those of that table, but D and trimming were determined from the DNA. Across this sample there are more than 140,000 clones, with about 80% seen only once. The ten largest clones take up approximately 6.1% of the sample.

Study-level results and caveats: A further reported finding was that TCR beta sequences accurately predicted the HLA-A and HLA-B alleles for most subjects in the first cohort. According to a later genetic analysis, donors in an Asian-associated ancestry cluster had fewer N-insertions in productive TCRs than the approximately 700-donor mean. In this cohort, only TCR beta chains were sequenced, and detectable features were limited by the absence of alpha or paired-chain data. Three of the identified cytomegalovirus-associated TCR beta chains were confirmed in vitro to be specific for cytomegalovirus antigens. Around 16 rarely observed V segments, including chromosome 9 orphons, were excluded from the earlier analysis of almost 600 of the donors because counts were too low. In an earlier analysis of about 540 of the donors, most TCR beta V segments were observed in productive rearrangements about 90% or about 30% of the time, broadly matching IMGT annotations. In a later analysis, TCR association rates were found to vary across HLA loci, with the most associated TCRs seen for DRB1 alleles and the fewest for HLA-C alleles. Strong co-occurrence of HLA alleles, especially DR and DQ, made assigning TCR associations to individual alleles difficult. A total of 150 to 200 TCR beta chains were listed by the study as associated with cytomegalovirus. The 87-base-pair reads could not distinguish some IMGT-functional V segments, including TRBV6-2 and TRBV6-3, so those segments were excluded. In both the original and validation cohorts, the classifier was reported to diagnose cytomegalovirus status with high specificity and sensitivity. Linkage disequilibrium might explain the correlated functional status among segregating V segments, but an unknown experimental factor could not be excluded. In a later analysis, most CMV-associated TCR beta chains were found to appear HLA-restricted, with HLA associations seemingly driven largely by CMV exposure. According to the authors, the approach could potentially be generalized to other disease states and immunological phenotypes. A cluster of highly shared sequence variants was judged likely to represent a technical artifact of the sequencing pipeline. Because HLA typing was missing for some donors at each locus, association tests included only the typed subset. V-gene and J-gene trimming of TCR beta chains was associated with a missense DCLRE1C variant in a later genetic analysis, and the association was replicated in an independent cohort. The only immune exposure information available for the cohort was CMV serostatus. Several of the top co-occurrence clusters appeared to be linked to parvovirus B19, influenza, CMV and Epstein-Barr virus, according to a later analysis. Specific HLA alleles were associated with around 18,000 TCR beta sequences at a false discovery rate of 0.05 in a later analysis. In a later analysis, HLA-associated TCR beta chains showed more clonal expansion and lower generation probabilities than non-associated chains that were equally common. Roughly uniform sequencing depth across donors was assumed in presence/absence analyses, although this assumption may not hold. Most TCR sequences were seen in very few donors, while some public TCRs were found in many individuals.

The cohort consisted of 650 to 700 healthy bone marrow donors. All cohort members were sampled while nominally healthy, although unrecorded immune exposures were likely present. The donor was CMV seropositive and was included in the group of approximately 300 seropositive cohort members. A peripheral blood sample was provided by each donor, and peripheral blood mononuclear cells were used for TCR beta sequencing. Genomic DNA was extracted from the blood cell samples with the Qiagen DNeasy Blood Extraction Kit. The cysteine opens and the phenylalanine closes a CDR3 of 16 amino acids. CDR3 DNA is the only sequence kept; it has 48 bases, read in frame from the first base. V is trimmed back by 0 bases and J by 4 bases, and the junction contains 5 bases that no gene match accounts for. CDR1 and CDR2 are drawn from the germline V gene: LGHNA, YSLEER. Comment on this clone: Its antigen remains undetermined. Per-base qualities were not stored, and no clone one base away is much larger.

This TCR came from a man under 40 in good health and CMV-seropositive. Sequencing used PBMCs. The rearranged segments are TRBV4-3 and TRBJ2-1; TRBD2 lines up with 8 middle nucleotides. The CDR3 region reads CASSQELTGGYNEQFF. The DNA sequence is as follows: TGCGCCAGCAGCCAAGAGCTAACGGGGGGGTACAATGAGCAGTTCTTC.